These 32 T cell receptor beta chains came from one sample sequenced in a study of neurological immune-mediated disorders. TCRdb independently ran MiXCR on the 5' RACE reads; one entry per CDR3 protein. This table holds approximately 40,000 distinct CDR3 sequences, roughly 13% found once. The source material was PBMCs. Receptors were obtained from a female donor in good health.

This clonotype was recorded at least ten times. The chain is built from TRBV4-2 and TRBJ1-1, with TRBD1 as a possible D gene (6 bases). Trimming took 4 bases from V and 1 from J, leaving 13 bases between them. CDR1 and CDR2 (germline): LGHNA, YNFKEQ. CDR3 size: 15 residues. CDR3 sequence (DNA): TGTGCCAGCAGCCCGTCACAGGGCCGGAACACTGAAGCTTTCTTT. Protein sequence: CASSPSQGRNTEAFF.

This clonotype was counted at least ten times. This chain uses TRBV20-1 with TRBJ1-3, with D unclear. This CDR3 comprises 14 residues. Trimming cost V 3 bases and J 0 bases, with 9 bases left between them. Germline CDR1 reads DFQATT; CDR2 reads SNEGSKA (reference sequence). The CDR3 nucleotides read TGCAGTGCTAGGGACGGAGACTCTGGAAACACCATATATTTT. Translating it yields CSARDGDSGNTIYF.

In its sample, this clonotype was seen many times. The V call is TRBV20-1, the J call TRBJ1-1; possibly TRBD1 for D (6 bases). V was cut by 6 bases and J by 1 base, with 15 bases left in between. The CDR3 runs 14 residues. Per the germline V gene, CDR1 is DFQATT and CDR2 is SNEGSKA (reference sequence). The CDR3 DNA reads TGCAGTGCCCTTTCGGGACAAGGGAACACTGAAGCTTTCTTT. This sequence encodes CSALSGQGNTEAFF.

This clonotype was recorded many times. The CDR3 region has the DNA TGTGCCACCAGCAGGGCAACCGGGACATCGGCTTACGAGCAGTACTTC. It specifies CATSRATGTSAYEQYF. The rearrangement joins TRBV15 to TRBJ2-7, with D maybe TRBD1 (6 bases). V lost 3 bases and J 4 bases, leaving 19 bases between the germline ends. CDR1 and CDR2 (germline): LNHNV, YYDKDF (reference sequence). The CDR3 loop spans 16 amino acids.

This clonotype was seen many times. This chain links TRBV5-6 with TRBJ1-2; tentatively, D is TRBD1 (5 bases). V was shortened by 1 base and J by 6 bases, with 13 bases between the two germline ends. Looked up from germline, CDR1 is SGHDT and CDR2 is YYEEEE. This CDR3 spans 14 amino acids. In DNA, the CDR3 is TGTGCCAGCAGCTTGTTCCAGGGAGTCGATGGCTACACCTTC. It specifies CASSLFQGVDGYTF.

A remark on this clonotype: Since a much larger clone is just one base distant, this may be a read error. The chain carries TRBV5-1 and TRBJ1-5; D may be TRBD1 (6 bases). There are 15 residues in the CDR3. Germline V gene data show CDR1 as SGHRS and CDR2 as YFSETQ. DNA for the CDR3: TGCGCCAGCAGCCCCGGGACAAAACCCAATCAGCACCAGCATTTT. This sequence encodes CASSPGTKPNQHQHF.

This clonotype has at least ten counts. V gene TRBV24-1 combines with J gene TRBJ2-1, with 12 nucleotides matching TRBD2. Germline CDR1 and CDR2: KGHDR and SFDVKD. V lost 4 bases and J lost 10; bases outside the gene matches: 10. This CDR3 contains 16 residues. The CDR3 sequence is CATSEVTSGRAGEQFF. In DNA, the CDR3 is TGTGCCACCAGTGAAGTGACTAGCGGGAGAGCCGGAGAGCAGTTCTTC.

This clonotype was counted ten times or more. The chain joins TRBV20-1 to TRBJ1-5, with D possibly TRBD1 on 6 matching bases. The V end was cut by 0 bases, the J end by 3 bases, with 21 bases between. The CDR3 loop spans 18 amino acids. Germline V gene sequence: CDR1 DFQATT, CDR2 SNEGSKA (reference sequence). CDR3 DNA: TGCAGTGCTAGAGACCAAAGTCGGGGGCCTAGCACCAATCAGCCCCAGCATTTT. Translating gives CSARDQSRGPSTNQPQHF.

This clonotype was detected ten times or more. This chain connects TRBV3-1 to TRBJ1-6; no reliable D call. The germline V gene encodes CDR1 LGHDT and CDR2 YNNKEL (reference sequence). This CDR3 has 13 amino acids. Trimming removed 4 bases from V and 7 bases from J, with 8 bases in between. CDR3 region: CASSPRGNSPLHF. Written as DNA, the CDR3 is TGTGCCAGCAGCCCGCGAGGGAATTCACCCCTCCACTTT.

There are many counts of this clonotype. This chain uses TRBV2 with TRBJ2-1; 10 bases line up with TRBD2. Germline CDR1 reads SNHLY; CDR2 reads FYNNEI. This CDR3 comprises 14 residues. V lost 6 bases, J lost 9 bases, and 8 bases stayed unmatched. In DNA form, the CDR3 reads TGTGCCAGCAGGCCCAGCGGGGGGGCCGGTGAGCAGTTCTTC. Amino acids: CASRPSGGAGEQFF.

This clonotype was observed at least ten times. This chain uses TRBV5-1 with TRBJ1-1; maybe TRBD1 (6 bases). V was clipped by 4 bases and J by 2 bases, with 18 bases between them. The V gene's germline CDR1 is SGHRS and CDR2 YFSETQ. CDR3 length equals 16 residues. CDR3 residues: CASSRTPPGANTEAFF. CDR3 in DNA: TGCGCCAGCAGCCGGACCCCGCCGGGGGCCAACACTGAAGCTTTCTTT.

This clonotype appeared many times. The gene calls are TRBV20-1 and TRBJ1-5, with 9 bases identical to TRBD1. Germline loops: CDR1 DFQATT, CDR2 SNEGSKA (reference sequence). V lost 4 bases and J lost 7; bases outside the gene matches: 8. This CDR3 is 14 amino acids long. CDR3 sequence (DNA): TGCAGTGCTATTACTCCTACAGGGGGCCAGCCCCAGCATTTT. It yields the protein CSAITPTGGQPQHF.

Ten or more counts support this clonotype. The V call is TRBV5-1, the J call TRBJ2-1; 10 bases align to TRBD2. Germline lookup yields CDR1 SGHRS and CDR2 YFSETQ. V was clipped by 2 bases and J by 7 bases; unmatched bases: 6. The CDR3 is made up of 15 amino acids. The CDR3 sequence is CASSLAGGPRNEQFF. CDR3 in DNA: TGCGCCAGCAGCTTAGCGGGGGGGCCGAGGAATGAGCAGTTCTTC.

This clonotype was seen ten or more times. V usage is TRBV27 and J usage is TRBJ2-3; either TRBD1 or TRBD2 may fit D (6 bases each). CDR1 is MNHEY and CDR2 is SMNVEV in the germline V gene (reference sequence). Trimming stripped 8 bases from V and 2 bases from J, with 17 bases between. The CDR3 sequence is 15 residues long. CDR3 sequence reads: CASSIGGLVTDTQYF. The CDR3 DNA reads TGTGCCAGCTCGATAGGGGGGTTGGTCACAGATACGCAGTATTTT.

This clonotype has a handful of counts. The chain uses TRBV3-1 and TRBJ1-4; perhaps TRBD1 as D (6 bases). The CDR3 covers 16 residues. V was clipped by 4 bases and J by 6 bases, with 18 bases between them. Germline loops: CDR1 LGHDT, CDR2 YNNKEL (reference sequence). The CDR3 DNA sequence: TGTGCCAGCAGCCCCTCGGAGGCAGGGGAATATGAAAAACTGTTTTTT. Protein sequence: CASSPSEAGEYEKLFF.

This clonotype was seen at least ten times. This chain links TRBV7-3 with TRBJ2-1; perhaps D is TRBD1 or TRBD2 (6 bases each). This CDR3 has 17 amino acids. The V end lost 4 bases, the J end lost 4 bases, and 20 bases lay between the germline ends. CDR1 SGHTA and CDR2 FQGTGA come from the germline V gene. CDR3 bases: TGTGCCAGCAGCTCCAATCGGGGCGGAGGGACATACAATGAGCAGTTCTTC. It encodes CASSSNRGGGTYNEQFF.

This clonotype was observed many times. The chain has TRBV6-5 and TRBJ1-2; D gene unclear. This CDR3 has 12 residues. V gave up 7 bases and J gave up 0 bases, with 6 bases separating them. Germline CDR1 and CDR2: MNHEY and SVGAGI. This CDR3 reads CASIGTNYGYTF. The CDR3 nucleotides read TGTGCCAGCATCGGGACTAACTATGGCTACACCTTC.

This clonotype was detected ten times or more. The chain uses TRBV12-3 or TRBV12-4 and TRBJ1-3; a possible D gene is TRBD1 (5 bases). This CDR3 region has 15 residues. V was cut by 2 bases and J by 0 bases, with 8 bases left in between. The CDR3, as DNA: TGTGCCAGCAGTTTAAGGACAAGCTCTGGAAACACCATATATTTT. It specifies CASSLRTSSGNTIYF.

This clonotype was seen only a few times. The V gene is TRBV6-5, the J gene TRBJ2-7; the D is unclear. Deletions cut 8 bases from V and 2 bases from J, with 10 bases between. The V gene's germline CDR1 is MNHEY and CDR2 SVGAGI. The CDR3 is 12 amino acids. This CDR3 is CASGVPAYEQYF. The CDR3 DNA sequence: TGTGCCAGCGGGGTCCCCGCCTACGAGCAGTACTTC.

This clonotype was observed at least ten times. The chain links TRBV5-1 to TRBJ1-2, with D tentatively TRBD1 (5 bases). The CDR3 extends over 16 amino acids. CDR1 and CDR2 from the germline V gene are SGHRS and YFSETQ. Trimming removed 0 bases from V and 0 bases from J, with 12 bases in between. Here the CDR3 reads CASSLAGALANYGYTF. CDR3 DNA: TGCGCCAGCAGCTTGGCCGGGGCGCTAGCTAACTATGGCTACACCTTC.

This clonotype has a count of ten or more. The J gene is TRBJ2-3, the V gene TRBV7-2; 9 bases line up with TRBD1. The V segment lost 5 bases and the J segment 4 bases; nucleotides outside the gene matches: 4. Germline V gives CDR1 SGHTA, CDR2 FQGNSA. The CDR3 is 14 residues long. This CDR3 is CASSQDRGADTQYF. The CDR3 bases are TGTGCCAGCAGCCAGGACAGGGGTGCAGATACGCAGTATTTT.

With respect to this clonotype: A much larger clone sits a single nucleotide away, making a read error possible. The chain uses TRBV19 and TRBJ2-1; 7 bases align to TRBD1. The CDR3 totals 14 residues. Trimming cost V 0 bases and J 8 bases; bases outside gene matches: 4. The germline CDR1 and CDR2 sequences are LNHDA and SQIVND (reference sequence). CDR3 DNA sequence: TGTGCCAGTAGTATAGATGACACAGGGGATGAGCAGTTCTTC. Protein sequence: CASSIDDTGDEQFF.

This clonotype was observed at least ten times. The rearrangement links TRBV15 to TRBJ2-7; D remains unclear. Germline V gene data show CDR1 as LNHNV and CDR2 as YYDKDF (reference sequence). This CDR3 comprises 16 residues. V lost 0 bases, J lost 0 bases, and 12 bases lay in between. CDR3 DNA: TGTGCCACCAGCAGAGAGTACGGCCAAAGCTCCTACGAGCAGTACTTC. Translated, it gives CATSREYGQSSYEQYF.

This clonotype was picked up many times. V usage is TRBV28 and J usage is TRBJ1-1; D is uncertain. Germline V CDR1 and CDR2: MDHEN, SYDVKM. With 7 bases removed from V and 2 bases from J, the gap between germline ends came to 17 bases. The CDR3 length is 15 residues. CDR3 loop: CASTPPGGRNTEAFF. DNA for the CDR3: TGTGCCAGCACACCCCCCGGTGGCAGAAACACTGAAGCTTTCTTT.

The J gene is TRBJ1-5, the V gene TRBV5-1, with D tentatively TRBD1 (6 bases). Germline CDR1 reads SGHRS; CDR2 reads YFSETQ. The V and J ends lost 0 bases and 7 bases respectively, with 11 bases between them. The CDR3 consists of 14 residues. CDR3 in amino acids: CASSLGGAEQPQHF. The DNA of the CDR3 is TGCGCCAGCAGCTTGGGGGGGGCTGAGCAGCCCCAGCATTTT.

J is TRBJ2-6 and V is TRBV3-1; 7 nucleotides line up with TRBD1. CDR1 and CDR2 (germline): LGHDT, YNNKEL (reference sequence). This CDR3 contains 17 residues. The junction had 7 bases not matched to a gene; V was cut back by 3 bases and J by 2 bases. The CDR3 loop is CASSQGDSSPGANVLTF. DNA for the CDR3: TGTGCCAGCAGCCAGGGGGACAGCAGCCCTGGGGCCAACGTCCTGACTTTC.

This clonotype was counted at least ten times. The chain joins TRBV12-3 or TRBV12-4 to TRBJ2-1; 8 bases map to TRBD2. After removal of 6 bases from V and 4 bases from J, the junction contained 5 bases not matched to a gene. The CDR3 spans 14 residues. The CDR3 protein is CASRPGGLYNEQFF. DNA for the CDR3: TGTGCCAGCAGACCGGGGGGGCTGTACAATGAGCAGTTCTTC.

This clonotype was observed at least ten times. This chain connects TRBV5-1 to TRBJ2-2; D remains ambiguous. V was shortened by 0 bases and J by 6 bases, with 12 bases between the two germline ends. Per germline, CDR1 SGHRS and CDR2 YFSETQ. The CDR3 is made up of 15 amino acids. CDR3 sequence (DNA): TGCGCCAGCAGCTTGGCCCCGGAAAACGCCGGGGAGCTGTTTTTT. Its translation: CASSLAPENAGELFF.

This clonotype was counted ten times or more. The chain carries TRBV7-9 and TRBJ2-6; 9 bases align to TRBD2. Germline CDR1 is SEHNR and CDR2 is FQNEAQ (reference sequence). J was trimmed by 0 bases and V by 5 bases; bases with no gene match: 8. CDR3 length: 18 residues. As DNA, the CDR3 is TGTGCCAGCAGCGGGACTAGCCCCGACTTCTCTGGGGCCAACGTCCTGACTTTC. It encodes CASSGTSPDFSGANVLTF.

This chain joins TRBV12-3 or TRBV12-4 and TRBJ1-5; the D is unclear. This CDR3 contains 13 residues. V was cut by 6 bases and J by 2 bases, with 8 bases left in between. The chain's CDR3 is CASRNKGNQPQHF. As DNA, the CDR3 is TGTGCCAGCAGAAACAAGGGCAATCAGCCCCAGCATTTT.

This clonotype was seen at least ten times. The chain has TRBV10-1 and TRBJ2-3; TRBD2 matches at 7 bases. Germline V CDR1 and CDR2: WNHNN, SYGVQD (reference sequence). CDR3 length: 15 residues. V lost 6 bases, J lost 0 bases, and 6 bases stayed unmatched. CDR3 sequence reads: CASSLGTISTDTQYF. The CDR3 DNA is TGCGCCAGCAGCCTCGGGACTATAAGCACAGATACGCAGTATTTT.

This clonotype was detected ten times or more. CDR3 coding DNA: TGTGCCAGCAGTTACTCGGACAGGCGGAACACTGAAGCTTTCTTT. This gives the protein CASSYSDRRNTEAFF. The chain couples TRBV6-6 to TRBJ1-1; 7 nucleotides agree with TRBD1. The junction had 2 bases not matched to a gene; V was cut back by 0 bases and J by 1 base. Germline lookup yields CDR1 MNHNY and CDR2 SVGAGI (reference sequence). This CDR3 has 15 residues.